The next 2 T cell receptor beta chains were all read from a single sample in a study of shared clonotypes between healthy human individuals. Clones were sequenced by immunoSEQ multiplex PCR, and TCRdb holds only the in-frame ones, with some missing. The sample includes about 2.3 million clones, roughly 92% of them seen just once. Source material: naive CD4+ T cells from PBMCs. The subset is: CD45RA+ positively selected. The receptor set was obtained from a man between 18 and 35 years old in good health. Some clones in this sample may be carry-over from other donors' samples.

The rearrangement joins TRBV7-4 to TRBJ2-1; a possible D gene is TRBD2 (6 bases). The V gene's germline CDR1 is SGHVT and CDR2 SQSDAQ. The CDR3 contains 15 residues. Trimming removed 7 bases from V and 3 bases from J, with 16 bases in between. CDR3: CASTTGSSGYNEQFF. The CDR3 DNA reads TGTGCCAGCACCACGGGGAGTAGCGGCTACAATGAGCAGTTCTTC.

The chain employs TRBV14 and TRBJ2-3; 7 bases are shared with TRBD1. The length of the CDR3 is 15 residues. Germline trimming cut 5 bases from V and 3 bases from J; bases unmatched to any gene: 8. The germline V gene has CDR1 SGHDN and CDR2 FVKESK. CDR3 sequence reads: CASSKGIQGTDTQYF. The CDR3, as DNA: TGTGCCAGCAGCAAAGGGATACAGGGGACAGATACGCAGTATTTT.